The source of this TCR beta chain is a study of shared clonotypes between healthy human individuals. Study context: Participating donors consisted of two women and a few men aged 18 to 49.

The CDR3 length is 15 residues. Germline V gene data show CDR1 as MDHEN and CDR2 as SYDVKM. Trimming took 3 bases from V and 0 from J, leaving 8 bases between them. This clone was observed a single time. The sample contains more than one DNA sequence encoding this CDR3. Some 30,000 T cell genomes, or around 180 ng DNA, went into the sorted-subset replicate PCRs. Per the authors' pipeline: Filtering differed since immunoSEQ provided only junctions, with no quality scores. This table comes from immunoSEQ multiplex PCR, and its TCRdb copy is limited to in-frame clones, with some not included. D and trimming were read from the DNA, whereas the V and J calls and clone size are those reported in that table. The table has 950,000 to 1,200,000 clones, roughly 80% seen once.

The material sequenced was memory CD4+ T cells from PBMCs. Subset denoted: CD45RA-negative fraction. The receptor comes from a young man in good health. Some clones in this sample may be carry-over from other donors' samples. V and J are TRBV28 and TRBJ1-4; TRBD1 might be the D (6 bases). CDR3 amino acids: CASSLTGATNEKLFF. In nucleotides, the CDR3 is TGTGCCAGCAGTTTGACAGGAGCAACTAATGAAAAACTGTTTTTT.